The 13 T cell receptor beta chains below come from one sample, sequenced in a study of molecular identifiers for immune sequencing clone quantification. TCRdb passed the PCR reads through MiXCR, listing each CDR3 protein once. Of about 640,000 distinct CDR3 sequences listed, 15% to 20% are singletons. The material sequenced was naive CD8+ T cells from blood, with Jurkat cell RNA spiked in. Subset described: FACS-sorted CD8+CD4-CCR7+CD45RA+ naive T cells. All receptors derive from a human donor in good health. Some libraries in this study had Jurkat cell RNA spiked in.

In its sample, this clonotype was seen a few times. The chain employs TRBV7-9 and TRBJ1-2, with D possibly matching TRBD1 (6 bases). The germline CDR1 and CDR2 sequences are SEHNR and FQNEAQ (reference sequence). V gave up 7 bases and J gave up 4 bases, with 19 bases separating them. The CDR3 totals 15 residues. The CDR3 is CASTPEIDRIYGYTF. The CDR3 nucleotides are TGTGCCAGCACCCCTGAGATTGACAGGATCTATGGCTACACCTTC.

About this clonotype itself: A much larger clone lies a single base off, so this may be a read error. The J gene is TRBJ2-6, the V gene TRBV20-1; tentatively, D is TRBD2 (7 bases). This CDR3 has 16 amino acids. CDR1 and CDR2 from the germline V gene are DFQATT and SNEGSKA (reference sequence). Here the CDR3 reads CSARDSGDSGTNVLTF. CDR3 nucleotide sequence: TGCAGTGCTAGGGACAGCGGGGACTCTGGGACCAACGTCCTGACTTTC.

This clonotype was found many times. J is TRBJ1-2 and V is TRBV7-9, with 8 bases matching TRBD1. Trimming cost V 4 bases and J 7 bases; bases outside gene matches: 14. This CDR3 contains 16 residues. Germline lookup yields CDR1 SEHNR and CDR2 FQNEAQ (reference sequence). The CDR3 DNA follows: TGTGCCAGCAGCTCGACAGGGGAATACGCTATCTTTGGCTACACCTTC. This gives the protein CASSSTGEYAIFGYTF.

In its sample, this clonotype was seen many times. The CDR3 DNA is TGTGCCAGCAGCTTGTTACGGGACAGGGCGCTTTCCTATGGCTACACCTTC. This translates into CASSLLRDRALSYGYTF. The chain couples TRBV5-6 to TRBJ1-2, with 9 bases that match TRBD1. CDR1 is SGHDT and CDR2 is YYEEEE in the germline V gene. The V segment lost 1 base and the J segment 4 bases; nucleotides outside the gene matches: 11. The CDR3 is made up of 17 amino acids.

The sample holds a few counts of this clonotype. V usage is TRBV11-2 and J usage is TRBJ2-7; 7 bases agree with TRBD1. Trimming removed 0 bases from V and 3 bases from J; junction bases left unmatched: 5. CDR3 size: 15 residues. Looked up from germline, CDR1 is SGHAT and CDR2 is FQNNGV. CDR3 sequence: CASSLDPGTVYEQYF. In DNA, the CDR3 is TGTGCCAGCAGCTTAGATCCCGGGACAGTCTACGAGCAGTACTTC.

This clonotype was found many times. The genes are TRBV3-1 and TRBJ1-6; no clear D gene. Trimming pared 5 bases from V and 0 bases from J, leaving 11 bases between. CDR3 size: 16 residues. The germline V gene has CDR1 LGHDT and CDR2 YNNKEL (reference sequence). Written as DNA, the CDR3 is TGTGCCAGCAGCTACGGGGAAGACTCCTATAATTCACCCCTCCACTTT. This encodes CASSYGEDSYNSPLHF.

This clonotype has at least ten counts. V usage is TRBV5-1 and J usage is TRBJ2-5; 7 nucleotides line up with TRBD1. Trimming cost V 0 bases and J 5 bases; bases outside gene matches: 13. The germline gives CDR1 SGHRS, CDR2 YFSETQ. CDR3 size: 17 residues. The CDR3 is CASSLGERQGFLETQYF. CDR3 nucleotides: TGCGCCAGCAGCTTGGGTGAAAGACAGGGCTTTTTGGAGACCCAGTACTTC.

In regard to this clonotype: A much more abundant neighbour one base away suggests this may be a read error. The J gene is TRBJ1-5, the V gene TRBV6-5; TRBD1 agrees at 8 bases. This CDR3 comprises 13 residues. Germline-derived CDR1 and CDR2 are MNHEY and SVGAGI. The CDR3 nucleotides read TGTGCCAGCAGCCCGACAGGGGACAAGCCCCGGCATTTT. It specifies CASSPTGDKPRHF.

The chain employs TRBV27 and TRBJ2-7; 9 bases align to TRBD1. Germline V gene sequence: CDR1 MNHEY, CDR2 SMNVEV (reference sequence). This CDR3 is built from 15 residues. The V and J ends lost 8 bases and 1 base, in that order; junction bases with no gene match: 9. CDR3 loop: CASAPSGQGSYEQYF. DNA for the CDR3: TGTGCCAGCGCGCCCTCGGGACAGGGTTCCTACGAGCAGTACTTC.

This clonotype was found many times. The V call is TRBV27, the J call TRBJ2-3; D is uncertain. The CDR3 is 15 residues long. Per germline, CDR1 MNHEY and CDR2 SMNVEV (reference sequence). V was clipped by 2 bases and J by 1 base, with 10 bases between them. DNA for the CDR3: TGTGCCAGCAGTTTAATGGTCATGGGCACAGATACGCAGTATTTT. The encoded protein is CASSLMVMGTDTQYF.

This clonotype has a handful of counts. The chain employs TRBV12-3 or TRBV12-4 and TRBJ2-3, with D tentatively TRBD1 (5 bases). CDR3 length: 16 amino acids. Trimming removed 5 bases from V and 1 base from J, with 16 bases in between. Here the CDR3 reads CASSTPARVGTDTQYF. As DNA, the CDR3 is TGTGCCAGCAGTACCCCCGCCAGGGTCGGCACAGATACGCAGTATTTT.

On this clonotype: This sequence may be a read error, since a much larger clone differs from it by one base. V and J are TRBV18 and TRBJ2-3, with D tentatively TRBD1 (6 bases). The CDR3 has 15 residues. Germline CDR1 and CDR2: KGHSH and LQKENI. The CDR3 DNA follows: TGTGCCAGCTCAAATCCAGGGGATTTGACAGATACGCGGTATTTT. This gives the protein CASSNPGDLTDTRYF.

The rearrangement uses TRBV27 and TRBJ2-1; possible D gene TRBD1, 5 bases. The CDR3 is made up of 13 amino acids. Germline assignment: CDR1 MNHEY and CDR2 SMNVEV (reference sequence). The ends were cut back, 3 bases at V and 5 bases at J, with 8 bases in the middle. CDR3 loop: CASSFTRDNEQFF. The CDR3 bases are TGTGCCAGCAGTTTTACCAGGGACAATGAGCAGTTCTTC.